The 20 T cell receptor beta chains below come from one sample, sequenced in a study of T cell responses to AZD1222 COVID-19 vaccine (dated by TCRdb to the early 2020s). The protocol used for the library was the immunoSEQ multiplex PCR assay. This immuneACCESS table, as held by TCRdb, lists in-frame sequences with V and J called but not all clones. Of the missing ones, under half trace to an unresolved V gene in checked studies; the others have no known cause. The sample records 90,000 to 130,000 clones, roughly 90% of which are singletons. The ten largest clones add up to roughly 1.6% of the sample. The time point tag for this specimen amounts to: baseline before first vaccination. Source: peripheral blood, taken on day 0 of AZD1222 vaccination. These receptor sequences come from an adult in good health.

V is TRBV10-2 and J is TRBJ1-4, with 9 bases aligning to TRBD1. The ends lost 4 bases at V and 6 bases at J; junction bases unmatched: 12. Germline loops: CDR1 WSHSY, CDR2 SAAADI. This CDR3 contains 17 residues. CDR3 amino acids: CASSGHLTGQGYEKLFF. The CDR3 DNA reads TGCGCCAGCAGTGGACATTTAACGGGACAGGGCTATGAAAAACTGTTTTTT.

The chain uses TRBV19 and TRBJ1-2; D may be TRBD1 (5 bases). Trimming cost V 0 bases and J 0 bases, with 8 bases left between them. CDR3 size: 15 residues. Germline lookup yields CDR1 LNHDA and CDR2 SQIVND (reference sequence). DNA for the CDR3: TGTGCCAGTAGTATAGATCAGACAGCTAACTATGGCTACACCTTC. It yields the protein CASSIDQTANYGYTF.

The gene calls are TRBV9 and TRBJ2-2; no firm D call. This CDR3 region has 13 residues. Per the germline V gene, CDR1 is SGDLS and CDR2 is YYNGEE. The V and J ends lost 0 bases and 5 bases respectively, with 5 bases between them. The CDR3 DNA sequence: TGTGCCAGCAGCGTAGTTCGGACCGGGGAGCTGTTTTTT. This encodes CASSVVRTGELFF.

The chain is built from TRBV5-1 and TRBJ2-7, with a possible D match to TRBD1 (7 bases). CDR3 length equals 17 residues. V lost 4 bases and J 7 bases, leaving 27 bases between the germline ends. Germline V gives CDR1 SGHRS, CDR2 YFSETQ. The CDR3 region has the DNA TGCGCCAGCAGCCGACGGGACAGCGCTTCCTACGCGGGGGAGCAGTACTTC. Its translation is CASSRRDSASYAGEQYF.

As DNA, the CDR3 is TGTGCCAGCAGTGCCCGGACTAGCGGGGGTATTAAGAGAGAGTACTTC. This translates into CASSARTSGGIKREYF. The rearrangement joins TRBV6-2 or TRBV6-3 to TRBJ2-5; 13 nucleotides align to TRBD2. This CDR3 spans 16 amino acids. Germline V CDR1 and CDR2: MNHEY, SVGEGT. V dropped 5 bases and J dropped 12; count of bases not matched to a gene: 15.

The chain is built from TRBV5-1 and TRBJ1-6; D remains unclear. V was trimmed by 0 bases and J by 7 bases, leaving 5 bases between them. The CDR3 is made up of 13 amino acids. The germline V gene has CDR1 SGHRS and CDR2 YFSETQ. The CDR3 DNA reads TGCGCCAGCAGCTTGGAGCGGAATTCACCCCTCCACTTT. Residues: CASSLERNSPLHF.

This clone was observed a few times. The rearrangement links TRBV12-3 or TRBV12-4 to TRBJ2-7; 7 bases are a match to TRBD2. This CDR3 comprises 13 residues. J gave up 7 bases and V 0 bases, and 3 bases lay outside the gene matches. The CDR3 DNA reads TGTGCCAGCAGTTTAGCGGGGGGGGTGGAGCAGTACTTC. Translating gives CASSLAGGVEQYF.

This rearrangement joins TRBV27 to TRBJ1-5, with D possibly matching TRBD1 (5 bases). This CDR3 spans 20 amino acids. Per germline, CDR1 MNHEY and CDR2 SMNVEV (reference sequence). V dropped 3 bases and J dropped 5 bases, with 29 bases sitting between them. This chain's CDR3 is CASSFVPPRFRDGVYQPQHF. The DNA of the CDR3 is TGTGCCAGCAGTTTTGTACCACCCAGATTCCGGGACGGAGTTTATCAGCCCCAGCATTTT.

The chain employs TRBV4-1 and TRBJ2-7, with unresolved D. The germline V gene has CDR1 MGHRA and CDR2 YSYEKL. This CDR3 region has 15 residues. V dropped 1 base and J dropped 1 base, with 11 bases sitting between them. The CDR3 DNA is TGCGCCAGCAGCCAAGGGGTACAGCTTTCCTACGAGCAGTACTTC. Encoded protein: CASSQGVQLSYEQYF.

V usage is TRBV6-2 or TRBV6-3 and J usage is TRBJ2-5; D is ambiguous. CDR3 length: 15 amino acids. Germline V gene sequence: CDR1 MNHEY, CDR2 SVGEGT. Trimming cost V 2 bases and J 3 bases, with 13 bases left between them. CDR3 region: CASSYPLNREETQYF. CDR3 nucleotide sequence: TGTGCCAGCAGTTACCCATTAAATAGGGAAGAGACCCAGTACTTC.

The chain joins TRBV10-2 to TRBJ2-1, with 13 bases identical to TRBD2. CDR3 length: 17 amino acids. Trimming cost V 4 bases and J 7 bases; bases outside gene matches: 10. Germline loops: CDR1 WSHSY, CDR2 SAAADI. This CDR3 reads CASSGAGLAGVSNEQFF. CDR3 nucleotide sequence: TGCGCCAGCAGTGGCGCTGGACTAGCGGGAGTGAGTAATGAGCAGTTCTTC.

V is TRBV5-1 and J is TRBJ1-2, with 8 bases matching TRBD1. CDR1 is SGHRS, CDR2 YFSETQ, per germline. V dropped 4 bases and J dropped 0; count of bases not matched to a gene: 2. This CDR3 has 14 amino acids. The CDR3 reads CASSTDRANYGYTF. DNA of the CDR3: TGCGCCAGCAGCACGGACAGGGCTAACTATGGCTACACCTTC. The variable domain in full, with the rest retrieved from reference TRBV5-1 and TRBJ1-2, is KAGVTQTPRYLIKTRGQQVTLSCSPISGHRSVSWYQQTPGQGLQFLFEYFSETQRNKGNFPGRFSGRQFSNSRSEMNVSTLELGDSALYLCASSTDRANYGYTFGSGTRLTVV.

The chain links TRBV3-1 (or the pseudogene TRBV3-2) to TRBJ2-3; a weak D match, TRBD1 (6 bases). Trimming took off 1 base at V and 5 bases at J, with 16 bases between the two ends. The CDR3 length is 16 residues. Germline-derived CDR1 and CDR2 are LGHDT and YNNKEL (reference sequence). The CDR3 bases are TGTGCCAGCAGCCAAGTGATTAGCGTAGGGGGAGATACGCAGTATTTT. Protein product: CASSQVISVGGDTQYF.

The rearrangement uses TRBV7-9 and TRBJ1-5; a possible D gene is TRBD1 (5 bases). The CDR3 is 15 residues long. V lost 2 bases to trimming and J lost 2 bases, with 10 bases between them. The germline V gene has CDR1 SEHNR and CDR2 FQNEAQ (reference sequence). The CDR3 region has the DNA TGTGCCAGCAGCTTATCCGGGACGGGCAATCAGCCCCAGCATTTT. This translates into CASSLSGTGNQPQHF.

The genes are TRBV6-2 or TRBV6-3 and TRBJ1-1, with no clear D. CDR1 and CDR2 from the germline V gene are MNHEY and SVGEGT. V lost 4 bases to trimming and J lost 1 base, with 4 bases between them. The CDR3 has 12 residues. CDR3 region: CASSLENTEAFF. In DNA, the CDR3 is TGTGCCAGCAGTTTGGAGAACACTGAAGCTTTCTTT.

V gene TRBV4-2 combines with J gene TRBJ2-2; the match to TRBD1 covers 8 bases. CDR3 size: 15 residues. Germline V lookup: CDR1 LGHNA, CDR2 YNFKEQ. V was clipped by 7 bases and J by 10 bases; unmatched bases: 14. The CDR3 nucleotides read TGTGCCAGCAACGACATGCCGGGACAGGATATGGAGCTGTTTTTT. As protein: CASNDMPGQDMELFF.

CDR3 loop: CASSPSRGTYTDTQYF. The CDR3 DNA reads as TGTGCCAGCAGCCCTAGCAGGGGGACCTACACAGATACGCAGTATTTT. The V gene is TRBV7-8, the J gene TRBJ2-3; 7 nucleotides align to TRBD1. There are 16 residues in the CDR3. Trimming cost V 5 bases and J 2 bases; bases outside gene matches: 10. CDR1 SGHVS and CDR2 FQNEAQ come from the germline V gene.

This chain joins TRBV27 and TRBJ1-1; D perhaps matches TRBD1 (5 bases). The V end was cut by 0 bases, the J end by 3 bases, with 11 bases between. CDR1 and CDR2 from the germline V gene are MNHEY and SMNVEV (reference sequence). This CDR3 is 15 amino acids long. The CDR3 bases are TGTGCCAGCAGTTTATCGCCGGGAGGGGACACTGAAGCTTTCTTT. Amino acids: CASSLSPGGDTEAFF.

The chain employs TRBV12-3 or TRBV12-4 and TRBJ2-3; D possibly corresponds to TRBD2 (5 bases). The CDR3 has 13 residues. V was cut by 5 bases and J by 4 bases, with 10 bases left in between. The CDR3 region has the DNA TGTGCCAGCAGTACAACTAGTCCAGATACGCAGTATTTT. Translated, it gives CASSTTSPDTQYF.

The rearrangement links TRBV7-8 to TRBJ1-2; TRBD1 matches 8 bases. The CDR3 runs 15 residues. Losses at the gene ends were 2 bases for V and 1 base for J; bases not matched to a gene: 3. Germline CDR1 SGHVS, CDR2 FQNEAQ. The CDR3, as DNA: TGTGCCAGCAGCTTAACAGGGGGTATTAACTATGGCTACACCTTC. It yields the protein CASSLTGGINYGYTF.